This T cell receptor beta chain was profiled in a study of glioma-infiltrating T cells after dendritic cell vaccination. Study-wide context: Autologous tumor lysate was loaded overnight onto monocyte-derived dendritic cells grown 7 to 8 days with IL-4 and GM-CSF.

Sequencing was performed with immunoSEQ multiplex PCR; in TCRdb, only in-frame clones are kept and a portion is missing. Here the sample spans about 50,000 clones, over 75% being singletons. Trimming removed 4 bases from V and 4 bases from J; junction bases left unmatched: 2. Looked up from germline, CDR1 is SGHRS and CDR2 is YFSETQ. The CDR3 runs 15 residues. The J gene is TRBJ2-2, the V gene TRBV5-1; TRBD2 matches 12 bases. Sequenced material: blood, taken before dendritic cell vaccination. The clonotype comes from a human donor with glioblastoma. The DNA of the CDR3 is TGCGCCAGCAGCCGGACTAGCGGGGTCACCGGGGAGCTGTTTTTT. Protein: CASSRTSGVTGELFF.